This T cell receptor (beta chain) is from a study of graft-versus-host responses after intestinal transplantation. In the study overall: Recipients had multivisceral, liver-intestinal, or isolated intestinal transplants.

Generated by immunoSEQ multiplex PCR, the TCRdb table keeps only in-frame clones and is missing some. The table lists about 43,000 clones, about 94% of them singletons. Study results and caveats: High graft-versus-host to host-versus-graft T cell clonal ratios marked allografts of patients with graft-donor macrochimerism. GvH clones were identified in recipient marrow, with some first appearing in ileum or blood.

Trimming cost V 0 bases and J 15 bases; bases outside gene matches: 5. The CDR3 has 12 amino acids. The germline gives CDR1 SGDLS, CDR2 YYNGEE. In regard to this clone: Its antigen is not known.

The sequence was obtained from a human patient who received an intestinal transplant, so some T cells may come from the graft donor. The specimen was PBMCs, collected about 320 days after intestinal transplant. This rearrangement joins TRBV9 to TRBJ2-1, with 8 bases identical to TRBD2. CDR3 sequence (DNA): TGTGCCAGCAGCGTAGGAGCGGGAGATCCGTTCTTC. Its protein product is CASSVGAGDPFF.